Listed below are T cell receptor beta chains from one sample, sequenced in a study of T-cell reconstitution after alpha-beta-depleted transplantation in children. TCRdb reprocessed the PCR reads via MiXCR and lists one record per CDR3 protein. The data show about 610,000 distinct CDR3 sequences, about 10% seen once. The sample in question was PBMCs from the stem cell graft donor, obtained from the stem cell graft. All receptors derive from a human donor who donated a stem cell graft to a child with acute myeloid leukemia. CDR3s include the opening cysteine and the closing phenylalanine or tryptophan. A D gene is named only where the DNA matches it firmly. Where a row states a size, it is once, few, many or the class of an expanded clone; other rows omit it.

v_gene	j_gene	d_gene	abundance	CDR3nt	CDR3aa
TRBV12-3/TRBV12-4	TRBJ2-5	TRBD2	many	TGTGCCAGCAGTGGACAAACCGGGACTAGCGGGACCCAGTACTTC	CASSGQTGTSGTQYF
TRBV7-9	TRBJ2-5	TRBD1	NA	TGTGCCAGCAGCCGGACAGGCGTCGGCCAGTACTTC	CASSRTGVGQYF
TRBV7-9	TRBJ2-7	TRBD2	NA	TGTGCCAGCAGCCACCCAGCGGGCGGGGGATCCTACGAGCAGTACTTC	CASSHPAGGGSYEQYF
TRBV28	TRBJ2-7	NA	many	TGTGCCAGCAGTTTTGGCGGGATTGGCGAGCAGTACTTC	CASSFGGIGEQYF
TRBV28	TRBJ1-1	NA	few	TGTGCCAGCAGTTTCCCGGGCTCGGGCACTGAAGCTTTCTTT	CASSFPGSGTEAFF
TRBV29-1	TRBJ2-7	NA	NA	TGCAGCGTTGCACAGGGCGACTCCTACGAGCAGTACTTC	CSVAQGDSYEQYF
TRBV6-2/TRBV6-3	TRBJ2-7	TRBD1	NA	TGTGCCAGCACCCCGGACAGGGGCCCAAACTACGAGCAGTACTTC	CASTPDRGPNYEQYF
TRBV29-1	TRBJ2-1	NA	few	TGCAGCGGAGGGACCTCTTACAATGAGCAGTTCTTC	CSGGTSYNEQFF
TRBV7-2	TRBJ2-3	NA	NA	TGTGCCAGCACCATTTTCTTTGAGGACACAGATACGCAGTATTTT	CASTIFFEDTDTQYF
TRBV12-3/TRBV12-4	TRBJ2-3	NA	NA	TGTGCCAGCAGTTTCAGGTCTTTCACAGATACGCAGTATTTT	CASSFRSFTDTQYF
TRBV20-1	TRBJ1-1	NA	many	TGCAGTGCTAGAGTAACAGACATTACGAACACTGAAGCTTTCTTT	CSARVTDITNTEAFF
TRBV6-5	TRBJ2-7	NA	many	TGTGCCAGCAGTTCACAGGGCTACTACGAGCAGTACTTC	CASSSQGYYEQYF
TRBV5-1	TRBJ1-6	TRBD1	few	TGCGCCAGCAGCAGGGGACAGGCTTATAATTCACCCCTCCACTTT	CASSRGQAYNSPLHF
TRBV20-1	TRBJ1-3	NA	many	TGCAGTGCTACCCCCTGGGGAAACACCATATATTTT	CSATPWGNTIYF
TRBV4-2	TRBJ2-7	NA	many	TGTGCCAGCAGCCAAGATGCGATAGAGGGCTCCTACGAGCAGTACTTC	CASSQDAIEGSYEQYF
TRBV5-1	TRBJ2-1	TRBD2	many	TGCGCCAGCAGCTTCGGAGAGGCGGGAGGATCCTTACATGAGCAGTTCTTC	CASSFGEAGGSLHEQFF
TRBV19	TRBJ1-5	NA	few	TGTGCCAGTCTACGATTCTGGGGGATCGATCAGCCCCAGCATTTT	CASLRFWGIDQPQHF
TRBV3-1	TRBJ1-1	NA	few	TGTGCCAGCGTCGGGTCGGGGAGAGCTTTCTTT	CASVGSGRAFF
TRBV7-2	TRBJ2-7	NA	few	TGTGCCAGCAGCTTAGGTCGTCAGGGGACCTACGAGCAGTACTTC	CASSLGRQGTYEQYF
TRBV7-2	TRBJ2-1	NA	NA	TGTGCCAGCAGCCCCTCTAGCAGCTCCTACAATGAGCAGTTCTTC	CASSPSSSSYNEQFF
TRBV2	TRBJ2-7	NA	NA	TGTGCCAGCAAGTTACAAACCCGAGAGCAGTACTTC	CASKLQTREQYF
TRBV14	TRBJ2-3	TRBD2	many	TGTGCCAGCAGCCACCGGGGATCGCGGGAGAACACAGATACGCAGTATTTT	CASSHRGSRENTDTQYF
TRBV5-1	TRBJ2-5	TRBD2	many	TGCGCCAGCAGCATCCTTCTAGCGGGAGGCGGAGAGACCCAGTACTTC	CASSILLAGGGETQYF
TRBV10-3	TRBJ1-1	NA	NA	TGTGCCATCAGAGGGCTTCAGTTGAACACTGAAGCTTTCTTT	CAIRGLQLNTEAFF
TRBV29-1	TRBJ1-5	NA	many	TGCAGCGTTGACGACGGCCTGGGGCCCCAGCATTTT	CSVDDGLGPQHF
TRBV5-5	TRBJ2-5	NA	many	TGTGCCAGCAGCTTGGTCCTGGGCCAAGAGACCCAGTACTTC	CASSLVLGQETQYF
TRBV10-3	TRBJ2-1	TRBD2	NA	TGTGCCATCAGCGTAATAAGCGGGAGTTCCTACAATGAGCAGTTCTTC	CAISVISGSSYNEQFF
TRBV7-9	TRBJ2-1	TRBD2	few	TGTGCCAGCAGCTCCCGACTAGCCGAGCAGTTCTTC	CASSSRLAEQFF
TRBV6-1	TRBJ2-1	TRBD2	many	TGTGCCAGCAGTCCTAGCGGGAATCCGGGGAATGAGCAGTTCTTC	CASSPSGNPGNEQFF
TRBV3-1	TRBJ2-1	TRBD2	NA	TGTGCCAGCAGCCAAGAAGAGGGACTAGCGAGTCAGCAAAGGCAGTTCTTC	CASSQEEGLASQQRQFF
TRBV7-8	TRBJ2-1	NA	NA	TGTGCCAGCAGCTTAGTGGGCGGTATCAATGAGCAGTTCTTC	CASSLVGGINEQFF
TRBV6-2/TRBV6-3	TRBJ2-1	TRBD1	NA	TGTGCCAGCACCTACAGGGGACAGCAGTGGGCCAATGAGCAGTTCTTC	CASTYRGQQWANEQFF
TRBV20-1	TRBJ2-7	TRBD2	few	TGCAGTGCTCCCGGGAGGGGGGCCGAGCAGTACTTC	CSAPGRGAEQYF
TRBV7-2	TRBJ2-7	NA	NA	TGTGCCAGCAGCTGGAGACGGTTTACGAGCACGTACTTC	CASSWRRFTSTYF
TRBV18	TRBJ2-1	NA	NA	TGTGCCAGCTCAGCTACGACAGGTAACCATGAGCAGTTCTTC	CASSATTGNHEQFF
TRBV29-1	TRBJ2-1	TRBD2	NA	TGCAGCGTTGTGCGGGAGGGCCGTAGGTTCTTC	CSVVREGRRFF
TRBV7-2	TRBJ1-2	TRBD1	NA	TGTGCCAGCAGCCTCCGAGGGACAGGGGGCGGGGATGGCTACACCTTC	CASSLRGTGGGDGYTF
TRBV6-2/TRBV6-3	TRBJ2-7	NA	NA	TGTGCCAGCAGGGGCGACAGCGCCTACTACGAGCAGTACTTC	CASRGDSAYYEQYF
TRBV12-3/TRBV12-4	TRBJ2-7	NA	many	TGTGCCAGCAGTTTTCGCGGCGAGCAGTACTTC	CASSFRGEQYF
TRBV27	TRBJ2-1	TRBD2	many	TGTGCCAGCAGTGCCGACCGGACTAGCGGGAGGGACCATGAGCAGTTCTTC	CASSADRTSGRDHEQFF
TRBV20-1	TRBJ2-1	TRBD1	many	TGCAGTGCTACCCGGGACAGGGAACAGTTCTTC	CSATRDREQFF